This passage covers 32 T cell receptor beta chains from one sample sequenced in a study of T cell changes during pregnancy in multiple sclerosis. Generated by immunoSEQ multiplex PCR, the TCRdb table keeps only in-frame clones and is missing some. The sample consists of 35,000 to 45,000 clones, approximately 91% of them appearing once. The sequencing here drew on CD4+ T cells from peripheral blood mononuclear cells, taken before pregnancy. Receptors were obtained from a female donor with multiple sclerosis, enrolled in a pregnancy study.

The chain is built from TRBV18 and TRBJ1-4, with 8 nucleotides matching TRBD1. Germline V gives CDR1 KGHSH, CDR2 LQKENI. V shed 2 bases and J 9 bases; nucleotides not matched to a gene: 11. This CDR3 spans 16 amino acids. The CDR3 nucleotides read TGTGCCAGCTCACCAGGCGGGTCAGGGGGCAGTCAAAAACTGTTTTTT. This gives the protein CASSPGGSGGSQKLFF.

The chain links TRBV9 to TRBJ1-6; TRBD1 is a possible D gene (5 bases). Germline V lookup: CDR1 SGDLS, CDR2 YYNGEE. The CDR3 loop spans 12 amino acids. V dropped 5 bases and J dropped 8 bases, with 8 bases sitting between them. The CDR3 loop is CASRRGDSPLHF. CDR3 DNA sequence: TGTGCCAGCAGACGGGGGGATTCACCCCTCCACTTT.

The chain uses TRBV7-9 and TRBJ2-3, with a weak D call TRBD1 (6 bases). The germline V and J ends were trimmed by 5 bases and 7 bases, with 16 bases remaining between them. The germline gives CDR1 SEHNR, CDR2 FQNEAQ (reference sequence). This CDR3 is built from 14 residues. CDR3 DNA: TGTGCCAGCAGCCCAGGGGACGTCCCTCATACGCAGTATTTT. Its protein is CASSPGDVPHTQYF.

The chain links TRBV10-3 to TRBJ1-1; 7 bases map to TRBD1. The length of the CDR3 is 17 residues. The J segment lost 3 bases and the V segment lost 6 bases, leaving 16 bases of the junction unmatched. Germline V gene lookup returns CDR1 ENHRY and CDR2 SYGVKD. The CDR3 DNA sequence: TGTGCCATCAGCCCCTCTGGGGGCAGGGGGATTCACACTGAAGCTTTCTTT. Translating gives CAISPSGGRGIHTEAFF.

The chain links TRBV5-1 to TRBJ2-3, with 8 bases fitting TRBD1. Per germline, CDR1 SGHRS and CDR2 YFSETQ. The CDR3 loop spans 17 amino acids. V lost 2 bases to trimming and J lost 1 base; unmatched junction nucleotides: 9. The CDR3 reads CASSFHQGAQGTDTQYF. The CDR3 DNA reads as TGCGCCAGCAGCTTCCACCAGGGGGCGCAAGGCACAGATACGCAGTATTTT.

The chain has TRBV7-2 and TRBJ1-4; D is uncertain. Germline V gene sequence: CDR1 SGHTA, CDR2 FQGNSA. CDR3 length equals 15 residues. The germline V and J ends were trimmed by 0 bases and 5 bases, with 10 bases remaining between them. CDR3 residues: CASSLARGFNEKLFF. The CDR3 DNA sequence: TGTGCCAGCAGCTTAGCTCGGGGTTTCAATGAAAAACTGTTTTTT.

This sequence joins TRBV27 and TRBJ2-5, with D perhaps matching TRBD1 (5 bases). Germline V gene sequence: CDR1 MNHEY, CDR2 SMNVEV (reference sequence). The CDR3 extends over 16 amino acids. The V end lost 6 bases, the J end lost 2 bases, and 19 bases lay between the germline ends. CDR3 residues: CASSHSRRGLQETQYF. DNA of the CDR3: TGTGCCAGCAGCCACTCCCGAAGGGGTCTACAAGAGACCCAGTACTTC.

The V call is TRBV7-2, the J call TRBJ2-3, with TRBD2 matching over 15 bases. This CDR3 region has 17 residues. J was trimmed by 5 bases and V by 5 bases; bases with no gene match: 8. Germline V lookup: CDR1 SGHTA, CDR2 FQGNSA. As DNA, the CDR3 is TGTGCCAGCAGCCGGGGACTAGCGGGGGGTCCGGAAGATACGCAGTATTTT. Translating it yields CASSRGLAGGPEDTQYF.

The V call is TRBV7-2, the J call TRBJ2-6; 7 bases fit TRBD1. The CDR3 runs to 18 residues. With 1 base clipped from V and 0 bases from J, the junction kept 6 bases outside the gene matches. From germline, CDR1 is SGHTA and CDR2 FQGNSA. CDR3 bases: TGTGCCAGCAGCTTAGGGGGGACAGCCTCCTCTGGGGCCAACGTCCTGACTTTC. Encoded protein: CASSLGGTASSGANVLTF.

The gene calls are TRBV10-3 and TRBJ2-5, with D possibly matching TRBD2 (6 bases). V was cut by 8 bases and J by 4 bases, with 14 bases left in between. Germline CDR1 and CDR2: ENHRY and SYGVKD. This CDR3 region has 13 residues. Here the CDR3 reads CAIGGTAAETQYF. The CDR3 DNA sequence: TGTGCCATCGGGGGGACTGCTGCAGAGACCCAGTACTTC.

The CDR3 DNA sequence: TGTGCCAGCAGCGATTTTCGGGGGAATGGCTACACCTTC. It encodes CASSDFRGNGYTF. The chain couples TRBV9 to TRBJ1-2, with D perhaps matching TRBD1 (5 bases). The ends were cut back, 3 bases at V and 6 bases at J, with 12 bases in the middle. The CDR3 is 13 residues long. The germline V gene has CDR1 SGDLS and CDR2 YYNGEE.

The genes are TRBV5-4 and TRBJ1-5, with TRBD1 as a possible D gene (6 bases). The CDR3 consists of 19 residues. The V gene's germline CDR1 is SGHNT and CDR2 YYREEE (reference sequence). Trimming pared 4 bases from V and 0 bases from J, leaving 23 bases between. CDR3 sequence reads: CASSGSGHHTFRSNQPQHF. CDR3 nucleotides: TGTGCCAGCAGCGGTTCGGGACACCATACTTTCCGTAGCAATCAGCCCCAGCATTTT.

The CDR3 region has the DNA TGTGCCAGCAGCTTAAGCAGGAACACTGAAGCTTTCTTT. This translates into CASSLSRNTEAFF. The chain joins TRBV7-3 to TRBJ1-1; D ambiguous. Germline V lookup: CDR1 SGHTA, CDR2 FQGTGA. This CDR3 has 13 residues. V was pared by 1 base and J by 1 base, with 4 bases between.

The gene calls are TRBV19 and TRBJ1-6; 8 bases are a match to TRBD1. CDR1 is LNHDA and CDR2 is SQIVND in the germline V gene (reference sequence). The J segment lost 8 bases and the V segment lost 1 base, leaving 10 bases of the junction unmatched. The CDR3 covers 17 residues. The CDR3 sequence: CASSIGRGLSGDSPLHF. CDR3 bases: TGTGCCAGTAGTATAGGCAGGGGGCTATCCGGAGATTCACCCCTCCACTTT.

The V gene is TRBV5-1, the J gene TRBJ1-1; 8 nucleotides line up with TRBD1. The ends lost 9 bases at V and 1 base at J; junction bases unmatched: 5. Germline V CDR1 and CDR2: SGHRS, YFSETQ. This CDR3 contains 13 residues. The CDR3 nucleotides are TGCGCCACTAAAGACAGGGGGAACACTGAAGCTTTCTTT. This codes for CATKDRGNTEAFF.

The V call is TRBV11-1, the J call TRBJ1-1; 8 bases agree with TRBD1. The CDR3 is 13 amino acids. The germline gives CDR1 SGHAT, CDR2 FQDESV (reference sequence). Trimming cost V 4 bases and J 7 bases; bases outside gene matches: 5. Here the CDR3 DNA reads TGTGCCAGCAGCTCGGGACAGGTGGGTGAAGCTTTCTTT. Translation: CASSSGQVGEAFF.

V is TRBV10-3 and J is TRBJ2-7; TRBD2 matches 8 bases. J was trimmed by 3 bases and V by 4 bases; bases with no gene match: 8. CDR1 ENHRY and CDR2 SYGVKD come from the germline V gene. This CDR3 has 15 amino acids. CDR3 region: CAISVGGGPVYEQYF. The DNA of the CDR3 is TGTGCCATCAGTGTAGGCGGGGGGCCCGTCTACGAGCAGTACTTC.

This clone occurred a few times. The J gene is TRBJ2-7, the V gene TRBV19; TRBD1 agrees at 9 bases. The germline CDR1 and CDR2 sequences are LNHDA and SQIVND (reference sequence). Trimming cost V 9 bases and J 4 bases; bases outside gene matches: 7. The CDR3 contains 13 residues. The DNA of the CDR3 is TGTGCCAGCCAAGGACAGGGGAATTACGAGCAGTACTTC. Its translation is CASQGQGNYEQYF.

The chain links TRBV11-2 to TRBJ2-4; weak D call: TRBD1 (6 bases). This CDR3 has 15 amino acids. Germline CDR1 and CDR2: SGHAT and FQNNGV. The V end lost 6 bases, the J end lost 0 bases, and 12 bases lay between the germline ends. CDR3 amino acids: CASSSTGLAKNIQYF. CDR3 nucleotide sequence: TGTGCCAGCAGTTCAACAGGGCTAGCCAAAAACATTCAGTACTTC. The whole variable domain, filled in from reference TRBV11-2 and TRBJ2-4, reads EAGVAQSPRYKIIEKRQSVAFWCNPISGHATLYWYQQILGQGPKLLIQFQNNGVVDDSQLPKDRFSAERLKGVDSTLKIQPAKLEDSAVYLCASSSTGLAKNIQYFGAGTRLSVL.

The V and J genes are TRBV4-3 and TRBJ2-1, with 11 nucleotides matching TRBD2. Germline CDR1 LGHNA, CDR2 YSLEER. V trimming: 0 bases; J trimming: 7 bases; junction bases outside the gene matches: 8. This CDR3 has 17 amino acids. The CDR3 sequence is CASSQDPSGGLKNEQFF. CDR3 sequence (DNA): TGCGCCAGCAGCCAAGACCCTAGCGGGGGGCTTAAGAATGAGCAGTTCTTC.

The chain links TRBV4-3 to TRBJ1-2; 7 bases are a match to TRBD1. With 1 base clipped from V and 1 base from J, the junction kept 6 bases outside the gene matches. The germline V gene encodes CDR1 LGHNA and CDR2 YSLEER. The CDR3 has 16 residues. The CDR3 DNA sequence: TGCGCCAGCAGCCAAGTCGGGACAGATTTTAACTATGGCTACACCTTC. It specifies CASSQVGTDFNYGYTF.

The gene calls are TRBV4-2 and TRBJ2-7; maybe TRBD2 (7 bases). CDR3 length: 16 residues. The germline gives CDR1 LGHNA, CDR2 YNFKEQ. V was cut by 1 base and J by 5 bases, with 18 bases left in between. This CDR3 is CASSQGGASGPDEQYF. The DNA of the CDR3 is TGTGCCAGCAGCCAAGGGGGGGCTAGCGGACCTGACGAGCAGTACTTC.

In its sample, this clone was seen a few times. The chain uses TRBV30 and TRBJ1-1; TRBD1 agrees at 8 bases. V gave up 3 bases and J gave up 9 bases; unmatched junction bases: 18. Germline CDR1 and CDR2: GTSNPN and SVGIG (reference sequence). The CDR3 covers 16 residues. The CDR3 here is CAWRSRAGGLPLKAFF. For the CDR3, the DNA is TGTGCCTGGAGATCCAGGGCAGGGGGCCTACCCCTGAAAGCTTTCTTT.

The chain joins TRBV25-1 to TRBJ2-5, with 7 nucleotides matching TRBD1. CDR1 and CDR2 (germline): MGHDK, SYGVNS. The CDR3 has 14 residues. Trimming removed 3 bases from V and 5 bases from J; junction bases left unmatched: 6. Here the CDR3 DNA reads TGTGCCAGCAGTGACGAGACAGGGCTCGAGACCCAGTACTTC. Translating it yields CASSDETGLETQYF.

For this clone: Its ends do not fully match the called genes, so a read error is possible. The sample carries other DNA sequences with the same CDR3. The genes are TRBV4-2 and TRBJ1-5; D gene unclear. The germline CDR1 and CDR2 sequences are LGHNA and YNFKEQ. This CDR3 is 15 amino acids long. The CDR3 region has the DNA TGTGCCAGCAGCCAAGATGGAGAGGTACACCAGCCCCAACATTTT. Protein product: CASSQDGEVHQPQHF.

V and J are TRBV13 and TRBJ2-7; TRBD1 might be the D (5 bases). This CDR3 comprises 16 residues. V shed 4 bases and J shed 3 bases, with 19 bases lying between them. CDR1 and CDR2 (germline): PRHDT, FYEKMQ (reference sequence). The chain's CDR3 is CASSSLDMGPGYEQYF. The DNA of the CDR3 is TGTGCCAGCAGCTCCCTAGATATGGGGCCGGGCTACGAGCAGTACTTC.

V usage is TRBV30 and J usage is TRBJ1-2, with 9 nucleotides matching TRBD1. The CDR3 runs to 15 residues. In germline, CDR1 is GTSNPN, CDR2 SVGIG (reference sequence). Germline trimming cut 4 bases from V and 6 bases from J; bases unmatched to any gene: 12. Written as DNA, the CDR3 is TGTGCCTGGAAAAAAAACAGGGGGCTTAGGCATGGCTACACCTTC. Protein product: CAWKKNRGLRHGYTF.

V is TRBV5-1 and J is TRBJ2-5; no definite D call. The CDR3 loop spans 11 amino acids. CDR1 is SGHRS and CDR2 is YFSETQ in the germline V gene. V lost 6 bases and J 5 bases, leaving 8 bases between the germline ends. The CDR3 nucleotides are TGCGCCAGCATGGCCATGGAGACCCAGTACTTC. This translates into CASMAMETQYF.

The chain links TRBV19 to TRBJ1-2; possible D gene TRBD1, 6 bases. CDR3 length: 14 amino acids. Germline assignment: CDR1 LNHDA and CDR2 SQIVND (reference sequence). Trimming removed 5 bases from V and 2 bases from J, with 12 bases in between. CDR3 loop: CASSRQASNYGYTF. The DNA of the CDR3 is TGTGCCAGTAGTCGACAGGCGTCCAACTATGGCTACACCTTC.

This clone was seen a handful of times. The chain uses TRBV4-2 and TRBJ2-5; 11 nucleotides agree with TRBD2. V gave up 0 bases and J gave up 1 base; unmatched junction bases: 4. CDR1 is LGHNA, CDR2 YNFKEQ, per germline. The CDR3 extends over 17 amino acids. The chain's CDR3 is CASSQDPSGGIQETQYF. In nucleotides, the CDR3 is TGTGCCAGCAGCCAAGATCCTAGCGGGGGGATCCAAGAGACCCAGTACTTC.

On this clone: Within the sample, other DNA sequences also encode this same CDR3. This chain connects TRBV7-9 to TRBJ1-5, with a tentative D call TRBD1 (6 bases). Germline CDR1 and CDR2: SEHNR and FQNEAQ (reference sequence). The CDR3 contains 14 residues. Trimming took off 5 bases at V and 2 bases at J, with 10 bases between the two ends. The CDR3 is CASSRGGGNQPQHF. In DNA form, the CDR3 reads TGTGCCAGCAGCCGAGGGGGGGGCAATCAGCCCCAGCATTTT. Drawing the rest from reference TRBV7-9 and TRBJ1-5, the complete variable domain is DTGVSQNPRHKITKRGQNVTFRCDPISEHNRLYWYRQTLGQGPEFLTYFQNEAQLEKSRLLSDRFSAERPKGSFSTLEIQRTEQGDSAMYLCASSRGGGNQPQHFGDGTRLSIL.

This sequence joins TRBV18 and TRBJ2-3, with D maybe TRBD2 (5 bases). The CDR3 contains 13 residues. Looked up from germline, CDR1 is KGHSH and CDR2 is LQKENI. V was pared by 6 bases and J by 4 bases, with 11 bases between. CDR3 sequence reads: CASSPLLADTQYF. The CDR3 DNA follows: TGTGCCAGCTCGCCGCTACTAGCAGATACGCAGTATTTT.